Listed below are T cell receptor beta chains from one sample, sequenced in a study of cytomegalovirus exposure and HLA in healthy donors. Repertoires were generated with immunoSEQ multiplex PCR, while TCRdb's copy carries only in-frame clones and drops some. The sample spans roughly 62,000 clones; the ten largest clones claim roughly 4%. Input material: PBMCs. The source of these receptors is a male donor in good health and CMV-seronegative. Both conserved end residues are part of each CDR3. Fields, in order: V gene, D gene, J gene, CDR3 DNA, CDR3 protein. D genes are given only for firm matches.

TRBV10-3,TRBD2,TRBJ2-1,TGTGCCATGGGGACTAGCGGCAGCTCCTACAATGAGCAGTTCTTC,CAMGTSGSSYNEQFF
TRBV30,TRBD1,TRBJ2-7,TGTGCCTGGAGTACCCCGGGACAGGCCGCCTACGAGCAGTACTTC,CAWSTPGQAAYEQYF
TRBV7-9,TRBD1,TRBJ2-2,TGTGCCAGCAGCTTAGCCACAGGGGCTTTCAACACCGGGGAGCTGTTTTTT,CASSLATGAFNTGELFF
TRBV7-2,TRBD2,TRBJ2-7,TGTGCCAGCAGCTATAGCGGGGTGGTTTGGGAGCAGTACTTC,CASSYSGVVWEQYF
TRBV4-2,TRBD2,TRBJ2-5,TGTGCCAGCAGCCACTTAACTAGCGGGGTTAGGGGAGAGACCCAGTACTTC,CASSHLTSGVRGETQYF
TRBV2,TRBD1,TRBJ1-2,TGTGCCAGCAGCAACAGCGGACAGGGCGGAGGCGGCTACACCTTC,CASSNSGQGGGGYTF
TRBV9,.,TRBJ1-4,TGTGCCAGCAGCGTAGCAGGGGACCGGCTCGATGAAAAACTGTTTTTT,CASSVAGDRLDEKLFF
TRBV29-1,TRBD1,TRBJ2-2,TGCAGCGTTGGCCCGGGGACAGCGAACACCGGGGAGCTGTTTTTT,CSVGPGTANTGELFF
TRBV6-6,.,TRBJ2-3,TGTGCCAGCAGTTACGCGGGCACAGATACGCAGTATTTT,CASSYAGTDTQYF
TRBV7-8,TRBD2,TRBJ2-1,TGTGCCAGCAGCTTTCGACTAGCGGGGGGGAGGTTGAATGAGCAGTTCTTC,CASSFRLAGGRLNEQFF
TRBV7-3,TRBD1,TRBJ1-6,TGTGCCAGCAGCTGGGGACAGAAGGGTTCACCCCTCCACTTT,CASSWGQKGSPLHF
TRBV5-1,.,TRBJ1-2,TGCGCCAGCAGCTCCACACCCGATTATGGCTACACCTTC,CASSSTPDYGYTF
TRBV7-2,.,TRBJ2-1,TGTGCCAGCAGCTTGTTGTACTACAATGAGCAGTTCTTC,CASSLLYYNEQFF
TRBV7-2,.,TRBJ2-3,TGTGCCAGCAGCTCACAGGGAACGTTTACAGATACGCAGTATTTT,CASSSQGTFTDTQYF
TRBV19,TRBD2,TRBJ2-7,TGTGCCAGTAGTATTCTAGCGGGGCCCTACGAGCAGTACTTC,CASSILAGPYEQYF
TRBV5-4,.,TRBJ1-1,TGTGCCGCGAGTAGGGCCCAAACAAACGGGGCTGAAGCTTTCTTT,CAASRAQTNGAEAFF
TRBV7-9,TRBD1,TRBJ1-3,TGTGCCAGCAGCTTAGGAGGACAGGGGGCCATCACCATATATTTT,CASSLGGQGAITIYF
TRBV27,TRBD2,TRBJ2-4,TGTGCCAGCAGCTCCGGAGCCGGGGGGACCAAAAACATTCAGTACTTC,CASSSGAGGTKNIQYF
TRBV7-9,TRBD1,TRBJ2-7,TGTGCCAGCAGCCCGCAGGGGACAGGGCGCTACGAGCAGTACTTC,CASSPQGTGRYEQYF
TRBV4-1,.,TRBJ2-2,TGCGCCAGCAGCCAAGAACGGACCGGGGAGCTGTTTTTT,CASSQERTGELFF
TRBV7-2,.,TRBJ1-1,TGTGCCAGCAGCTTAGTATTTCAGGGGTTGACTGAAGCTTTCTTT,CASSLVFQGLTEAFF
TRBV30,.,TRBJ1-2,TGTGCCTACGGGAGGGGCCCAAACTATGGCTACACCTTC,CAYGRGPNYGYTF
TRBV7-2,.,TRBJ2-3,TGTGCCAGCAGCTTAGGGCTGGCAGTAACAGATACGCAGTATTTT,CASSLGLAVTDTQYF
TRBV7-8,TRBD1,TRBJ2-7,TGTGCCAGCAGCCCGGACAGGGCCTACGAGCAGTACTTC,CASSPDRAYEQYF
TRBV28,TRBD1,TRBJ2-3,TGTGCCAGCAGGTACAGGGGGGGCACAGATACGCAGTATTTT,CASRYRGGTDTQYF
TRBV5-1,.,TRBJ1-2,TGCGCCAGCAGCTTGGGTGGCAGGGGAATATCCTATGGCTACACCTTC,CASSLGGRGISYGYTF
TRBV25-1,.,TRBJ1-2,TGTGCCAGCAGTCATGGGACACTTAACTATGGCTACACCTTC,CASSHGTLNYGYTF
TRBV4-3,TRBD1,TRBJ2-1,TGCGCCAGCAGCCCAGACCGGGACAGAGACAATGAGCAGTTCTTC,CASSPDRDRDNEQFF
TRBV5-1,TRBD2,TRBJ2-1,TGCGCCAGCAGCCCGGGACTAGCAACCTACAATGAGCAGTTCTTC,CASSPGLATYNEQFF
TRBV6-5,TRBD1,TRBJ1-1,TGTGCCAGCAGTTACTCTTCGGGGACAGGGGGCCGTGAAGCTTTCTTT,CASSYSSGTGGREAFF
TRBV9,.,TRBJ1-1,TGTGCCAGCAGCGTGGAACAGGGCGGTGAAGCTTTCTTT,CASSVEQGGEAFF
TRBV30,TRBD1,TRBJ2-1,TGTGCCTGGAGGCTCCGGGACAGGGAATACAATGAGCAGTTCTTC,CAWRLRDREYNEQFF
TRBV4-1,.,TRBJ2-1,TGCGCCAGCAGCCAAGGAGAGGGGGGGTCCTACAATGAGCAGTTCTTC,CASSQGEGGSYNEQFF
TRBV18,.,TRBJ2-7,TGTGCCAGCTCGACCCAGGGGGGAGCCTACGAGCAGTACTTC,CASSTQGGAYEQYF
TRBV6-4,.,TRBJ2-5,TGTGCCAGCAGTGCAAGGGCGGGGGAGACCCAGTACTTC,CASSARAGETQYF
TRBV18,TRBD1,TRBJ1-6,TGTGCCAGCTCACCAACGCCAGGGGGTACCCTCCACTTT,CASSPTPGGTLHF
TRBV5-6,TRBD1,TRBJ2-1,TGTGCCAGCAGTGCCCCCGCCGGGACAGGGGTCTACAATGAGCAGTTCTTC,CASSAPAGTGVYNEQFF
TRBV4-1,.,TRBJ2-4,TGCGCCAGCAGCCAAGACGGAGGGGGCCTAGCCAAAAACATTCAGTACTTC,CASSQDGGGLAKNIQYF
TRBV29-1,TRBD1,TRBJ1-4,TGCAGCTTCGGACAGGGGATCGGAACTAATGAAAAACTGTTTTTT,CSFGQGIGTNEKLFF
TRBV11-2,.,TRBJ2-6,TGTGCCAGCAGCTTGGCCAGGGCAATCTCTGGGGCCAACGTCCTGACTTTC,CASSLARAISGANVLTF
TRBV7-9,.,TRBJ2-5,TGTGCCAGCAGCTTCTGGATGGGGGCGCAAGAGACCCAGTACTTC,CASSFWMGAQETQYF
TRBV7-8,.,TRBJ1-2,TGTGCCAGCAGCTTCACCGAGAACTATGGCTACACCTTC,CASSFTENYGYTF
TRBV30,.,TRBJ2-7,TGTGCCTGCCTCCAGGGTACCAGCTCCTACGAGCAGTACTTC,CACLQGTSSYEQYF
TRBV28,TRBD2,TRBJ2-1,TGTGCCAGCAGTTTGGAGACTAGCGTATACAATGAGCAGTTCTTC,CASSLETSVYNEQFF
TRBV2,.,TRBJ1-1,TGTGCCAGCAGCAGCTCGACAGGAGCCACTGAAGCTTTCTTT,CASSSSTGATEAFF
TRBV4-1,.,TRBJ2-1,TGCGCCAGCAGCCAAGGGGCACAGGGCGGCAATGAGCAGTTCTTC,CASSQGAQGGNEQFF
TRBV7-2,TRBD2,TRBJ2-7,TGTGCCAGCAGCCCGGGACTAGCGGGAGCCTACGAGCAGTACTTC,CASSPGLAGAYEQYF
TRBV5-8,TRBD2,TRBJ2-7,TGTGCCAGCAGCTTCGGGGGGTTCGAGCAGTACTTC,CASSFGGFEQYF
TRBV4-1,.,TRBJ2-5,TGCGCCAGCAGCCAAGAATCACAGGGTGGGACCCAGTACTTC,CASSQESQGGTQYF
TRBV19,TRBD1,TRBJ1-6,TGTGCCAGTAGGCTGACAGGGGGCGGGTCACCCCTCCACTTT,CASRLTGGGSPLHF
TRBV7-3,.,TRBJ2-5,TGTGCCAGCAGCTTGAGAGGAGCTAGCGAAGAGAACCAGTACTTC,CASSLRGASEENQYF
TRBV6-6,TRBD1,TRBJ1-6,TGTGCCAGCAGTAGGGACAGTAATTCACCCCTCCACTTT,CASSRDSNSPLHF
TRBV7-9,.,TRBJ1-6,TGTGCCAGCAGCTTAGTTTCAAGGGGAAATTCACCCCTCCACTTT,CASSLVSRGNSPLHF
TRBV6-5,.,TRBJ1-6,TGTGCCAGCAGTACCCGGGTCCCTAATTCACCCCTCCACTTT,CASSTRVPNSPLHF
TRBV10-3,TRBD2,TRBJ2-1,TGTGCCATCTCGGGGACTAGCGGATACAATGAGCAGTTCTTC,CAISGTSGYNEQFF
TRBV5-1,TRBD1,TRBJ2-3,TGCGCCAGCAGCTTCGGACAGGGGCCAGATACGCAGTATTTT,CASSFGQGPDTQYF
TRBV18,TRBD1,TRBJ2-2,TGTGCCAGCTCACGGGACAGGCGGGACACCGGGGAGCTGTTTTTT,CASSRDRRDTGELFF
TRBV28,.,TRBJ2-3,TGTGCCAGCAGTTTAGCGGGCCCAGATACGCGGTATTTT,CASSLAGPDTRYF
TRBV6-6,.,TRBJ1-6,TGTGCCAGCGGTGTGGGGGGAGGGGAACTTAATTCACCCCTACACTTT,CASGVGGGELNSPLHF